These 20 T cell receptor beta chains were all obtained from the same sample, sequenced in a study of OX40 agonist ivuxolimab in advanced cancers. Libraries were made using the immunoSEQ multiplex PCR assay. The immuneACCESS repertoire file appears here via TCRdb, limited to in-frame rearrangements. These files lack a portion of the clones; in checked studies, under half of the deficit traces to unresolved V genes, and the cause of the others is not known. In all, the sample holds 75,000 to 90,000 clones, and approximately 90% of those were seen once. The ten largest clones take up roughly 1.1% of the sample. Here the sequenced sample was CD4+ or CD8+ T cells sorted from blood, taken in a trial of the OX40 agonist ivuxolimab. These receptors were obtained from an adult with an advanced solid tumor such as melanoma, head and neck, liver or kidney cancer.

This rearrangement joins TRBV7-2 to TRBJ1-2; tentative D call: TRBD1 (5 bases). The CDR3 runs 13 residues. V lost 6 bases to trimming and J lost 0 bases, with 8 bases between them. Looked up from germline, CDR1 is SGHTA and CDR2 is FQGNSA. The CDR3 DNA is TGTGCCAGCAGGTGGGGCACTAACTATGGCTACACCTTC. Protein: CASRWGTNYGYTF.

The chain's CDR3 is CASSSALGDRLGGEQFF. Here the CDR3 DNA reads TGTGCCAGCAGTTCCGCCCTAGGGGACAGGTTGGGAGGTGAGCAGTTCTTC. This chain joins TRBV27 and TRBJ2-1; 8 bases are shared with TRBD1. With V trimmed by 4 bases and J by 9 bases, 17 bases remained unmatched. The CDR3 is 17 residues long. The germline CDR1 and CDR2 sequences are MNHEY and SMNVEV (reference sequence).

The CDR3 loop reads CASRPLVSSYNEQFF. The CDR3 DNA is TGTGCCAGCAGACCACTAGTAAGCTCCTACAATGAGCAGTTCTTC. The chain has TRBV4-2 and TRBJ2-1; TRBD2 might be the D (5 bases). Germline values: CDR1 LGHNA, CDR2 YNFKEQ. CDR3 length equals 15 residues. V lost 6 bases and J lost 0, with 12 bases in between.

The chain combines TRBV18 with TRBJ2-7; D is perhaps TRBD2 (6 bases). V gave up 0 bases and J gave up 0 bases, with 9 bases separating them. Germline V gives CDR1 KGHSH, CDR2 LQKENI. The CDR3 has 15 amino acids. CDR3 sequence reads: CASSPPEGRSYEQYF. The CDR3 DNA reads TGTGCCAGCTCACCACCGGAGGGGCGCTCCTACGAGCAGTACTTC. Based on the CDR3 plus reference TRBV18 and TRBJ2-7, the full variable domain is NAGVMQNPRHLVRRRGQEARLRCSPMKGHSHVYWYRQLPEEGLKFMVYLQKENIIDESGMPKERFSAEFPKEGPSILRIQQVVRGDSAAYFCASSPPEGRSYEQYFGPGTRLTVT.

In DNA, the CDR3 is TGTGCCTGGGGACAGGGGCCCGGGGAGCTGTTTTTT. It yields the protein CAWGQGPGELFF. The gene calls are TRBV30 and TRBJ2-2, with 9 bases that match TRBD1. Trimming at V came to 5 bases and at J to 6 bases, leaving 1 base not matched to a gene. Germline V gene lookup returns CDR1 GTSNPN and CDR2 SVGIG (reference sequence). CDR3 length: 12 residues.

This rearrangement joins TRBV28 to TRBJ1-1; possibly TRBD1 for D (6 bases). The V end was cut by 0 bases, the J end by 4 bases, with 15 bases between. CDR3 length equals 16 residues. Germline lookup yields CDR1 MDHEN and CDR2 SYDVKM. This chain's CDR3 is CASSLWTGGVFTEAFF. CDR3 nucleotide sequence: TGTGCCAGCAGTTTATGGACAGGAGGGGTTTTCACTGAAGCTTTCTTT.

The rearrangement links TRBV6-6 to TRBJ2-1; D remains unclear. The CDR3 spans 13 residues. With 4 bases removed from V and 6 bases from J, the gap between germline ends came to 10 bases. Germline CDR1 and CDR2: MNHNY and SVGAGI (reference sequence). The CDR3 DNA is TGTGCCAGCAGTTCCAGACGAGGCAATGAGCAGTTCTTC. Amino acid sequence: CASSSRRGNEQFF.

This rearrangement joins TRBV28 to TRBJ1-3, with 8 bases lining up with TRBD1. From germline, CDR1 is MDHEN and CDR2 SYDVKM. The CDR3 is made up of 17 amino acids. V dropped 2 bases and J dropped 0; count of bases not matched to a gene: 6. The CDR3 region is CASSLGGTGFSGNTIYF. The CDR3 bases are TGTGCCAGCAGTTTAGGGGGGACAGGATTCTCTGGAAACACCATATATTTT.

V usage is TRBV5-8 and J usage is TRBJ2-7; D unclear. Germline V lookup: CDR1 SGHTS, CDR2 YDEGEE. The CDR3 spans 13 residues. V lost 4 bases and J lost 4, with 12 bases in between. This CDR3 reads CASSRKGSYEQYF. CDR3 DNA sequence: TGTGCCAGCAGCCGGAAAGGATCTTACGAGCAGTACTTC.

CDR3 sequence (DNA): TGTGCCAGTAGTATTGGAGTGGACACAGATACGCAGTATTTT. This encodes CASSIGVDTDTQYF. The chain carries TRBV19 and TRBJ2-3; D is unresolved. V dropped 3 bases and J dropped 2 bases, with 9 bases sitting between them. The CDR3 has 14 amino acids. Germline-derived CDR1 and CDR2 are LNHDA and SQIVND (reference sequence). Together with reference TRBV19 and TRBJ2-3, the CDR3 gives the full variable domain: DGGITQSPKYLFRKEGQNVTLSCEQNLNHDAMYWYRQDPGQGLRLIYYSQIVNDFQKGDIAEGYSVSREKKESFPLTVTSAQKNPTAFYLCASSIGVDTDTQYFGPGTRLTVL.

The genes are TRBV10-3 and TRBJ2-7; 7 nucleotides agree with TRBD2. Germline V gene lookup returns CDR1 ENHRY and CDR2 SYGVKD. The CDR3 contains 16 residues. The trim removed 0 bases at V and 6 bases at J, leaving 11 bases unmatched. In nucleotides, the CDR3 is TGTGCCATCAGTGAGTCGGGACGGGAGGTGCGTGGCGAGCAGTACTTC. Its translation is CAISESGREVRGEQYF.

The rearrangement uses TRBV4-1 and TRBJ1-1; D is undetermined. V gave up 5 bases and J gave up 4 bases, with 11 bases separating them. The germline V gene encodes CDR1 MGHRA and CDR2 YSYEKL. The length of the CDR3 is 13 residues. The chain's CDR3 is CASSARLGTEAFF. Here the CDR3 DNA reads TGCGCCAGCAGCGCTCGACTGGGCACTGAAGCTTTCTTT.

The rearrangement links TRBV28 to TRBJ2-7; 7 bases align to TRBD2. Germline V CDR1 and CDR2: MDHEN, SYDVKM. CDR3 size: 14 residues. V shed 3 bases and J 4 bases; nucleotides not matched to a gene: 6. DNA for the CDR3: TGTGCCAGCAGTTTGGGCGGGAGAGGGTACGAGCAGTACTTC. This translates into CASSLGGRGYEQYF.

This clone was counted between two and nine times. The chain joins TRBV30 to TRBJ2-5; D may match TRBD1 or TRBD2 (5 bases each). CDR1 is GTSNPN, CDR2 SVGIG, per germline (reference sequence). The CDR3 is 13 residues long. Trimming took off 7 bases at V and 5 bases at J, with 17 bases between the two ends. The CDR3 nucleotides are TGTGCCTCGAAATTGAGGGGAGTGGAGACCCAGTACTTC. This gives the protein CASKLRGVETQYF. The entire variable domain, with the rest obtained from reference TRBV30 and TRBJ2-5, is as follows: SQTIHQWPATLVQPVGSPLSLECTVEGTSNPNLYWYRQAAGRGLQLLFYSVGIGQISSEVPQNLSASRPQDRQFILSSKKLLLSDSGFYLCASKLRGVETQYFGPGTRLLVL.

This clone was recorded only once. The CDR3 reads CASSLNGGYEQYF. In DNA, the CDR3 is TGTGCCAGCAGCTTAAATGGGGGCTACGAGCAGTACTTC. The chain combines TRBV7-2 with TRBJ2-7; D might be TRBD1 or TRBD2, each matching 5 bases. The CDR3 extends over 13 amino acids. The V gene lost 2 bases and the J gene lost 3 bases, with 8 bases spanning the gap. Germline CDR1 SGHTA, CDR2 FQGNSA.

CDR3 sequence (DNA): TGTGCCAGCAGCTTACGCGGTACGCAGTATTTT. Its translation: CASSLRGTQYF. The chain couples TRBV7-8 to TRBJ2-3, with D hard to call. Trimming shortened V by 2 bases and J by 8 bases, and 5 bases separated the two germline ends. Germline CDR1 is SGHVS and CDR2 is FQNEAQ. The CDR3 has 11 residues.

This clone was observed a single time. The genes are TRBV18 and TRBJ2-2, with TRBD1 as a possible D gene (6 bases). The CDR3 length is 14 residues. Germline V gene sequence: CDR1 KGHSH, CDR2 LQKENI. V was shortened by 4 bases and J by 1 base, with 7 bases between the two germline ends. The CDR3 region has the DNA TGTGCCAGCTCACAGGACAGGAACACCGGGGAGCTGTTTTTT. Its protein product is CASSQDRNTGELFF.

The chain combines TRBV23-1 with TRBJ2-7; D tentatively reads TRBD1 or TRBD2 (5 bases each). TRBV23-1 is noted as an ORF with a role that remains uncertain. The CDR3 is 15 residues long. The V end was cut by 8 bases, the J end by 0 bases, with 17 bases between. The DNA of the CDR3 is TGCGCCAGCCGCGAGGGGCCGACGTTCTCCTACGAGCAGTACTTC. Translated: CASREGPTFSYEQYF.

This chain links TRBV7-9 with TRBJ2-3, with 7 bases fitting TRBD1. With V trimmed by 3 bases and J by 1 base, 4 bases remained unmatched. From germline, CDR1 is SEHNR and CDR2 FQNEAQ (reference sequence). The CDR3 has 15 amino acids. The CDR3 loop is CASSFFGTGTDTQYF. CDR3 bases: TGTGCCAGCAGCTTCTTTGGGACAGGCACAGATACGCAGTATTTT.

This clone was seen only once. The chain is built from TRBV28 and TRBJ1-5, with TRBD1 as a possible D gene (6 bases). The germline V gene encodes CDR1 MDHEN and CDR2 SYDVKM. Trimming removed 7 bases from V and 9 bases from J, with 22 bases in between. The CDR3 has 15 residues. The CDR3: CASTLLIGGRWPQHF. The CDR3, as DNA: TGTGCCAGCACCCTTCTGATCGGGGGGCGATGGCCCCAGCATTTT.